This T cell receptor (beta chain) came from a study of T cell repertoires in cytomegalovirus infection. The overall study: Public TCR beta signatures provided an indication of both CMV infection and a matching HLA type.

In this sample, this clonotype turned up once. What it binds is not known. TCRdb called the reads again in MiXCR, with one record for every CDR3 protein. The sample includes 300,000 to 400,000 distinct CDR3 sequences, about 29% of them seen just once. The receptor was isolated from a human donor in good health (CMV status not recorded). Some clones in this sample may be carry-over from other donors' samples. Here the sequenced sample was cultured PBMCs, taken from culture after CMV antigen stimulation.

CDR3 sequence reads: CASTGSSYEQYF. The CDR3 DNA reads as TGTGCCAGCACAGGGAGCTCCTACGAGCAGTACTTC. The gene calls are TRBV28 and TRBJ2-7; D tentatively fits TRBD1 or TRBD2 (5 bases each). CDR3 length: 12 residues. CDR1 MDHEN and CDR2 SYDVKM come from the germline V gene. V was clipped by 7 bases and J by 0 bases, with 7 bases between them.